This T cell receptor beta chain was recorded in a study of OX40 agonist ivuxolimab in advanced cancers. V lost 6 bases and J lost 9, with 18 bases in between. Germline V CDR1 and CDR2: SQVTM, ANQGSEA. This CDR3 spans 13 amino acids. Clones were sequenced by immunoSEQ multiplex PCR, and TCRdb holds only the in-frame ones, with some missing. Of about 90,000 clones detected, approximately 91% appear once; the ten largest clones hold under 0.35%. The chain combines TRBV29-1 with TRBJ1-5, with D tentatively TRBD1 (6 bases). This clonotype was obtained from an adult with an advanced solid tumor such as melanoma, head and neck, liver or kidney cancer. The sequenced sample was CD4+ or CD8+ T cells sorted from blood, obtained in a trial of the OX40 agonist ivuxolimab. CDR3 amino acids: CSVRGGAEMPQHF. CDR3 bases: TGCAGCGTCCGCGGGGGGGCGGAGATGCCCCAGCATTTT.